This TCR beta chain was documented in a study of cytomegalovirus exposure and HLA in healthy donors. Germline CDR1 and CDR2: SGHRS and YFSETQ. V lost 3 bases and J lost 4; bases outside the gene matches: 4. The CDR3 length is 14 residues. PCR was performed using 60 Vbeta and 13 Jbeta primers. Measured with immunoSEQ multiplex PCR; TCRdb has only the in-frame clones, and not every one. The table lists about 170,000 clones, approximately 76% of them singletons, with approximately 5.6% in the top ten. This receptor was identified in a woman between 18 and 29 years old in good health and CMV-seropositive. This chain connects TRBV5-1 to TRBJ2-5; 9 nucleotides agree with TRBD1. The specimen was PBMCs. CDR3 region: CASSSTGGPETQYF. The CDR3 region has the DNA TGCGCCAGCAGCTCTACAGGGGGCCCAGAGACCCAGTACTTC.